The 23 T cell receptor beta chains presented below share a single source sample, sequenced in a study of vaccination effects on CD4 cells after COVID-19. The protocol was immunoSEQ multiplex PCR, while the TCRdb copy is restricted to in-frame clones and leaves out a portion. There are about 30,000 clones in the sample; 60% to 80% occur only once, and about 15% lies in the top ten. Before sequencing, viral peptide pools were used by the ViraFEST assay to expand antigen-specific CD4+ T cells. CD4+ T cells were isolated after nine to ten days of culture. Two-dose vaccination with either BNT162b2 or mRNA-1273 was given to the participants. Their antigens remain unidentified. The sample in question was CD4+ T cells from PBMCs cultured with HCoV-229E spike peptides, obtained after COVID-19 vaccination. The receptors derive from a human donor who received a COVID-19 vaccine.

The chain employs TRBV27 and TRBJ1-1; D is undetermined. This CDR3 spans 18 amino acids. CDR1 and CDR2 (germline): MNHEY, SMNVEV (reference sequence). The ends were cut back, 0 bases at V and 4 bases at J, with 21 bases in the middle. CDR3 amino acids: CASSLSSPIPPRGTEAFF. CDR3 DNA sequence: TGTGCCAGCAGTTTATCGAGCCCAATACCACCCCGGGGCACTGAAGCTTTCTTT.

This clone is labeled as large. The V gene is TRBV3-1 (or the pseudogene TRBV3-2), the J gene TRBJ1-2; D is unclear. Per germline, CDR1 LGHDT and CDR2 YNNKEL (reference sequence). The V gene lost 4 bases and the J gene lost 8 bases, with 20 bases spanning the gap. The length of the CDR3 is 15 residues. As DNA, the CDR3 is TGTGCCAGCAGCCCCGGACGACTATTGGTTGGGGGCTACACCTTC. Amino acid sequence: CASSPGRLLVGGYTF.

The chain recombines TRBV5-1 with TRBJ1-6; 9 bases line up with TRBD1. Germline CDR1 reads SGHRS; CDR2 reads YFSETQ. V trimming: 4 bases; J trimming: 7 bases; junction bases outside the gene matches: 6. CDR3 length: 15 residues. CDR3 nucleotide sequence: TGCGCCAGCAGCATACAGGGGGCCGGGAATTCACCCCTCCACTTT. It encodes CASSIQGAGNSPLHF.

The V and J genes are TRBV4-1 and TRBJ2-3; D is possibly TRBD2 (7 bases). V dropped 5 bases and J dropped 1 base, with 19 bases sitting between them. CDR1 and CDR2 (germline): MGHRA, YSYEKL. The CDR3 has 17 residues. The CDR3 protein is CASSELGGAGGTDTQYF. Here the CDR3 DNA reads TGCGCCAGCAGCGAACTAGGGGGGGCCGGGGGCACAGATACGCAGTATTTT.

The chain employs TRBV4-1 and TRBJ2-7; 9 positions match TRBD2. In germline, CDR1 is MGHRA, CDR2 YSYEKL. The CDR3 is 15 amino acids. V gave up 4 bases and J gave up 2 bases; unmatched junction bases: 6. The DNA of the CDR3 is TGCGCCAGCAGCCCCGGGACTAGCTTTCCCTACGAGCAGTACTTC. Protein sequence: CASSPGTSFPYEQYF.

The chain carries TRBV24-1 and TRBJ2-1, with 13 bases fitting TRBD2. The CDR3 runs to 17 residues. CDR1 KGHDR and CDR2 SFDVKD come from the germline V gene. Unmatched junction bases numbered 4, after V lost 3 bases and J lost 3 bases. CDR3 in amino acids: CATSDRTSGRDYNEQFF. In DNA, the CDR3 is TGTGCCACCAGTGATCGGACTAGCGGGAGAGACTACAATGAGCAGTTCTTC.

This clone was seen once. The chain employs TRBV9 and TRBJ2-2; D remains ambiguous. The germline V gene encodes CDR1 SGDLS and CDR2 YYNGEE. The CDR3 spans 14 residues. Trimming removed 0 bases from V and 4 bases from J, with 7 bases in between. CDR3 sequence: CASSVVDVTGELFF. The CDR3 region has the DNA TGTGCCAGCAGCGTAGTCGACGTCACCGGGGAGCTGTTTTTT.

The chain employs TRBV18 and TRBJ2-7, with D unclear. The CDR3 totals 14 residues. Trimming pared 3 bases from V and 0 bases from J, leaving 9 bases between. In germline, CDR1 is KGHSH, CDR2 LQKENI. The CDR3 reads CASSPPMSSYEQYF. The CDR3 DNA is TGTGCCAGCTCACCCCCGATGAGCTCCTACGAGCAGTACTTC.

The genes are TRBV12-1 and TRBJ1-1. TRBV12-1 is flagged as a pseudogene. CDR3 length equals 17 residues. CDR3 sequence: CASSSTIPSGADTEAFF. The CDR3 nucleotides read TGTGCCAGCAGCTCCACAATACCCTCGGGGGCTGACACTGAAGCTTTCTTT.

This chain uses TRBV5-4 with TRBJ1-4, with D perhaps TRBD1 (6 bases). Germline V gene sequence: CDR1 SGHNT, CDR2 YYREEE (reference sequence). V was shortened by 4 bases and J by 7 bases, with 14 bases between the two germline ends. The CDR3 contains 14 residues. The chain's CDR3 is CASSAQGRSEKLFF. The DNA of the CDR3 is TGTGCCAGCAGCGCGCAGGGGAGGAGTGAAAAACTGTTTTTT.

The gene calls are TRBV3-1 (or the pseudogene TRBV3-2) and TRBJ1-1, with D possibly matching TRBD1 (5 bases). Trimming took 1 base from V and 10 from J, leaving 13 bases between them. The CDR3 runs to 13 residues. The germline V gene encodes CDR1 LGHDT and CDR2 YNNKEL (reference sequence). This CDR3 is CASSQGTGLSAFF. CDR3 nucleotide sequence: TGTGCCAGCAGCCAAGGAACGGGACTTTCAGCTTTCTTT.

The chain combines TRBV18 with TRBJ1-2; unclear D gene. Germline V gene lookup returns CDR1 KGHSH and CDR2 LQKENI. The CDR3 consists of 15 residues. V was clipped by 6 bases and J by 3 bases, with 17 bases between them. CDR3 nucleotide sequence: TGTGCCAGCTCCCCTCGTAGGGAAGTAGACTATGGCTACACCTTC. It is translated as CASSPRREVDYGYTF.

This rearrangement joins TRBV4-1 to TRBJ2-7; D not resolved. Trimming cost V 0 bases and J 7 bases, with 7 bases left between them. The germline gives CDR1 MGHRA, CDR2 YSYEKL. This CDR3 is 12 amino acids long. The DNA of the CDR3 is TGCGCCAGCAGCCAAGATTTGAGGGAGCAGTACTTC. Translated: CASSQDLREQYF.

This clone was found a few times. The chain links TRBV10-3 to TRBJ1-3; 9 bases are a match to TRBD1. The germline V gene encodes CDR1 ENHRY and CDR2 SYGVKD. Losses at the gene ends were 8 bases for V and 0 bases for J; bases not matched to a gene: 8. There are 16 residues in the CDR3. CDR3 sequence: CAIGGTGQFSGNTIYF. DNA of the CDR3: TGTGCCATCGGAGGGACAGGGCAGTTCTCTGGAAACACCATATATTTT.

The sample holds a few counts of this clone. The chain uses TRBV5-5 and TRBJ1-5; D is possibly TRBD1 (5 bases). This CDR3 is built from 15 residues. Trimming removed 4 bases from V and 6 bases from J, with 17 bases in between. The germline V gene has CDR1 SGHKS and CDR2 YYEKEE (reference sequence). This chain's CDR3 is CASSGGTGVVQPQHF. As DNA, the CDR3 is TGTGCCAGCAGCGGAGGGACGGGGGTGGTTCAGCCCCAGCATTTT.

The J gene is TRBJ2-5, the V gene TRBV12-3 or TRBV12-4; unclear D gene. The ends were cut back, 8 bases at V and 0 bases at J, with 10 bases in the middle. The CDR3 sequence is 13 residues long. The CDR3 DNA reads TGTGCCAGCTACTCCTGGTACCAAGAGACCCAGTACTTC. Encoded protein: CASYSWYQETQYF.

Here the CDR3 DNA reads TGTGCCAGCAGCTTAATGCAGGGGATGAGTGAAGCTTTCTTT. This codes for CASSLMQGMSEAFF. The V gene is TRBV7-9, the J gene TRBJ1-1, with D maybe TRBD1 (6 bases). CDR1 and CDR2 (germline): SEHNR, FQNEAQ (reference sequence). The V end was cut by 2 bases, the J end by 7 bases, with 14 bases between. This CDR3 comprises 14 residues.

This clone was detected once. This chain links TRBV10-2 with TRBJ2-5, with a tentative D call TRBD2 (6 bases). V was shortened by 0 bases and J by 5 bases, with 13 bases between the two germline ends. This CDR3 region has 15 residues. Germline CDR1 reads WSHSY; CDR2 reads SAAADI. CDR3 sequence reads: CASSESLWAGETQYF. DNA of the CDR3: TGCGCCAGCAGTGAGTCTTTGTGGGCGGGGGAGACCCAGTACTTC.

The chain has TRBV3-1 (or the pseudogene TRBV3-2) and TRBJ1-5; D not certain. V was cut by 5 bases and J by 9 bases, with 20 bases left in between. CDR1 and CDR2 (germline): LGHDT, YNNKEL (reference sequence). This CDR3 contains 15 residues. The CDR3 sequence: CASSASVSGMRPQHF. CDR3 DNA: TGTGCCAGCAGCGCGTCCGTCTCGGGGATGAGGCCCCAGCATTTT.

The gene calls are TRBV25-1 and TRBJ1-6; no reliable D call. Germline values: CDR1 MGHDK, CDR2 SYGVNS. This CDR3 is built from 14 residues. Trimming left V 2 bases short and J 4 bases short, with 6 bases between. DNA for the CDR3: TGTGCCAGCAGTGAAACCGGATATAATTCACCCCTCCACTTT. Amino acids: CASSETGYNSPLHF.

V and J are TRBV4-2 and TRBJ1-2; TRBD1 is a possible D gene (6 bases). CDR1 is LGHNA, CDR2 YNFKEQ, per germline. The CDR3 spans 13 residues. V was clipped by 2 bases and J by 4 bases, with 8 bases between them. CDR3 in DNA: TGTGCCAGCAGCCAAACAGGGCCCTATGGCTACACCTTC. Translated: CASSQTGPYGYTF.

V gene TRBV5-1 combines with J gene TRBJ2-3; a possible D gene is TRBD1 (6 bases). Trimming stripped 3 bases from V and 6 bases from J, with 11 bases between. The germline V gene has CDR1 SGHRS and CDR2 YFSETQ. This CDR3 comprises 13 residues. CDR3 protein: CASSSPGADTQYF. The CDR3 DNA sequence: TGCGCCAGCAGCTCCCCAGGGGCCGATACGCAGTATTTT.

This clone was recorded a few times. The rearrangement joins TRBV10-3 to TRBJ2-7; tentatively, D is TRBD1 (6 bases). Trimming shortened V by 0 bases and J by 2 bases, and 11 bases separated the two germline ends. The length of the CDR3 is 15 residues. Per the germline V gene, CDR1 is ENHRY and CDR2 is SYGVKD. The CDR3 sequence is CAISESQGKPYEQYF. CDR3 nucleotides: TGTGCCATCAGTGAGTCGCAGGGGAAGCCCTACGAGCAGTACTTC.